This passage covers 23 T cell receptor beta chains from one sample sequenced in a study of tumor and adjacent non-tumor tissue in lung cancer. The template was RNA from unsorted bulk tissue. Distant lung tissue was collected more than 3 cm away from the tumor edge. Three rounds of nested PCR, following a modified ARM-PCR protocol, produced the TCRbeta library. MiXCR was run by TCRdb on the multiplex PCR reads, yielding one entry per CDR3 protein. The repertoire holds nearly 50,000 distinct CDR3 sequences, 60% to 65% seen once, with over 25% in the top ten. Sequenced: distant non-tumor lung tissue. The receptors were gathered from a woman in her seventies with non-small cell lung cancer.

This clonotype was detected a few times. The chain has TRBV20-1 and TRBJ2-4, with 7 bases aligning to TRBD2. The CDR3 length is 14 residues. Trimming cost V 7 bases and J 9 bases; bases outside gene matches: 15. CDR1 and CDR2 (germline): DFQATT, SNEGSKA (reference sequence). The chain's CDR3 is CSGTPGTKGSIQYF. CDR3 bases: TGCAGTGGAACGCCCGGGACTAAAGGCAGCATTCAGTACTTC.

The chain joins TRBV29-1 to TRBJ2-2; a possible D gene is TRBD1 (6 bases). CDR1 and CDR2 (germline): SQVTM, ANQGSEA. The CDR3 extends over 14 amino acids. The V gene lost 7 bases and the J gene lost 5 bases, with 17 bases spanning the gap. CDR3 sequence reads: CSANRDPGTGELFF. CDR3 sequence (DNA): TGCAGCGCTAACAGGGACCCCGGAACCGGGGAGCTGTTTTTT.

Concerning this clonotype itself: Just one base apart from a much larger clone, this may be a read error. The chain employs TRBV5-1 and TRBJ2-1; TRBD1 matches 11 bases. Germline V gene lookup returns CDR1 SGHRS and CDR2 YFSETQ. This CDR3 contains 22 residues. The CDR3 protein is CASSPEGGQGATTDKNPLAQSF. CDR3 sequence (DNA): TGCGCCAGCAGCCCCGAGGGCGGACAGGGGGCAACCACGGACAAAAACCCACTAGCGCAGTCCTTC.

On this clonotype: One junction end does not reproduce the germline sequence, and a read error may be involved. The rearrangement joins TRBV28 to TRBJ2-2; D is possibly TRBD2 (6 bases). This CDR3 contains 16 residues. CDR1 is MDHEN and CDR2 is SYDVKM in the germline V gene. CDR3 loop: CANSSRDGSDTGGLFF. Written as DNA, the CDR3 is TGTGCCAACAGTTCCCGGGACGGAAGTGACACCGGGGGGCTGTTTTTT.

The chain joins TRBV5-1 to TRBJ2-3; no clear D. Trimming left V 3 bases short and J 3 bases short, with 5 bases between. CDR1 and CDR2 (germline): SGHRS, YFSETQ. The length of the CDR3 is 12 residues. The CDR3 here is CASSSSTDTQYF. The CDR3 coding sequence is TGCGCCAGCAGCTCGAGTACAGATACGCAGTATTTT.

The rearrangement uses TRBV28 and TRBJ1-3; TRBD1 is a possible D gene (6 bases). Germline CDR1 and CDR2: MDHEN and SYDVKM. The V end lost 4 bases, the J end lost 2 bases, and 21 bases lay between the germline ends. The length of the CDR3 is 18 residues. The chain's CDR3 is CASSSPGHGGLTGNTIYF. CDR3 DNA: TGTGCCAGCAGTTCACCGGGACACGGGGGCCTAACTGGAAACACCATATATTTT. The complete variable domain, with remaining parts taken from reference TRBV28 and TRBJ1-3, reads DVKVTQSSRYLVKRTGEKVFLECVQDMDHENMFWYRQDPGLGLRLIYFSYDVKMKEKGDIPEGYSVSREKKERFSLILESASTNQTSMYLCASSSPGHGGLTGNTIYFGEGSWLTVV.

This sequence joins TRBV29-1 and TRBJ2-7; no clear D. CDR3 length: 15 amino acids. The V and J ends lost 4 bases and 0 bases respectively, with 16 bases between them. CDR1 and CDR2 (germline): SQVTM, ANQGSEA. Written as DNA, the CDR3 is TGCAGCGTTGGACATAGGAGTGTCAGCTCCTACGAGCAGTACTTC. Translated, it gives CSVGHRSVSSYEQYF.

The chain is built from TRBV5-1 and TRBJ2-3; D gene ambiguous. In germline, CDR1 is SGHRS, CDR2 YFSETQ. The CDR3 spans 12 residues. Trimming took 6 bases from V and 4 from J, leaving 9 bases between them. CDR3 nucleotide sequence: TGCGCCAGCACTTGGGCTTCAGATACGCAGTATTTT. Translated, it gives CASTWASDTQYF.

This chain uses TRBV28 with TRBJ2-7; 12 nucleotides line up with TRBD2. CDR1 is MDHEN and CDR2 is SYDVKM in the germline V gene. This CDR3 region has 16 residues. The V and J ends lost 5 bases and 1 base, in that order; junction bases with no gene match: 6. The CDR3 loop reads CASSTTSGSMSYEQYF. The CDR3 nucleotides read TGTGCCAGCAGTACGACTAGCGGGAGTATGTCCTACGAGCAGTACTTC.

Concerning this clonotype itself: Being one base from a much bigger clone, this may be a read error. This sequence joins TRBV7-9 and TRBJ2-1; D unresolved. The germline V gene has CDR1 SEHNR and CDR2 FQNEAQ (reference sequence). V lost 5 bases to trimming and J lost 10 bases, with 12 bases between them. The CDR3 length is 12 residues. The CDR3 DNA reads TGTGCCAGCAGCCCCATCGCTGGAGAGCAGTTCTTC. It specifies CASSPIAGEQFF.

This clonotype was recorded at least ten times. The genes are TRBV2 and TRBJ2-7, with D possibly matching TRBD1 (6 bases). The CDR3 runs 15 residues. Germline assignment: CDR1 SNHLY and CDR2 FYNNEI. V lost 4 bases to trimming and J lost 2 bases, with 15 bases between them. The CDR3 DNA is TGTGCCAGCAGTGTGGGGCGGACAGAGACCTACGAGCAGTACTTC. This gives the protein CASSVGRTETYEQYF.

Of note for this clonotype: A much larger clone is a single base away; this may be a read error. This rearrangement joins TRBV12-3 or TRBV12-4 to TRBJ1-1; no reliable D call. V lost 6 bases, J lost 3 bases, and 26 bases lay in between. The CDR3 runs 18 residues. In nucleotides, the CDR3 is TGTGCCAGCAGGCGAGTCGGTGTCAAGTGGGTTACTGACACTGAAGCTTTCTTT. Protein: CASRRVGVKWVTDTEAFF.

This chain links TRBV29-1 with TRBJ1-2; weak D call: TRBD1 (5 bases). The CDR3 consists of 17 residues. Per the germline V gene, CDR1 is SQVTM and CDR2 is ANQGSEA. The ends were cut back, 1 base at V and 5 bases at J, with 23 bases in the middle. CDR3 DNA: TGCAGCGTTGAAGGTAACTCAGGAGACAACAGGCTATATGGCTACACCTTC. Its protein product is CSVEGNSGDNRLYGYTF.

Regarding this clonotype: At one boundary the junction diverges from the germline segment, which might be a read error. V gene TRBV11-1 combines with J gene TRBJ2-7, with 9 bases matching TRBD1. The CDR3 has 16 residues. Germline CDR1 and CDR2: SGHAT and FQDESV (reference sequence). The CDR3 DNA reads as TGTGCCAGTAGCTCAGTCTCTTGGGACAGGGACGACGAGAAGTACTTC. Its translation: CASSSVSWDRDDEKYF.

Only a few counts were recorded for this clonotype. This may stem from a read error, because a much larger clone lies one nucleotide away. The rearrangement links TRBV5-4 to TRBJ2-3; 13 bases agree with TRBD2. This CDR3 spans 14 amino acids. CDR1 is SGHNT, CDR2 YYREEE, per germline (reference sequence). The CDR3 loop reads CVSRTSGRADTQYF. The CDR3, as DNA: TGTGTCAGCAGGACTAGCGGGAGAGCAGATACGCAGTATTTT.

The chain uses TRBV6-1 and TRBJ1-2; possibly TRBD1 for D (6 bases). Germline CDR1 MNHNS, CDR2 SASEGT. The CDR3 extends over 15 amino acids. The V and J ends lost 9 bases and 7 bases respectively, with 24 bases between them. As DNA, the CDR3 is TGTGCCAGTAACGAGGGGACATGGTTGGACTGTGGCTACACCTTC. As protein: CASNEGTWLDCGYTF.

In its sample, this clonotype was seen a few times. A much larger clone lies one base from this, so it may be a read error. The J gene is TRBJ2-7, the V gene TRBV10-3, with 13 nucleotides matching TRBD2. Germline CDR1 is ENHRY and CDR2 is SYGVKD. CDR3 length equals 15 residues. The CDR3 is CVISEGLAGAYEQYF. CDR3 in DNA: TGTGTCATCAGTGAAGGACTAGCGGGAGCCTACGAGCAGTACTTC.

This clonotype was seen only once. The chain carries TRBV11-1 and TRBJ2-7; D is undetermined. V was clipped by 7 bases and J by 4 bases, with 17 bases between them. CDR1 and CDR2 from the germline V gene are SGHAT and FQDESV (reference sequence). The CDR3 length is 14 residues. CDR3 residues: CASNFEASGYEQYF. Written as DNA, the CDR3 is TGTGCCAGCAACTTCGAAGCGAGTGGGTACGAGCAGTACTTC.

The gene calls are TRBV12-3 or TRBV12-4 and TRBJ2-5; 9 nucleotides align to TRBD2. CDR3 length equals 14 residues. The V segment lost 5 bases and the J segment 4 bases; nucleotides outside the gene matches: 5. CDR3 sequence (DNA): TGTGCCAGCAGTGCTAGCGGGGTACGAGAGACCCAGTACTTC. This codes for CASSASGVRETQYF.

Comment on this clonotype: A junction boundary mismatches the germline segment, possibly from a read error. The chain combines TRBV10-3 with TRBJ1-5, with D perhaps TRBD1 (5 bases). The CDR3 loop spans 15 amino acids. CDR1 ENHRY and CDR2 SYGVKD come from the germline V gene. In DNA form, the CDR3 reads TGTGCCATCAGTGCCTACCGGGACCAAAATCAACCCCAGCATTTT. Translating gives CAISAYRDQNQPQHF.

The chain recombines TRBV12-5 with TRBJ2-3; D not certain. V was cut by 3 bases and J by 1 base, with 11 bases left in between. Germline V gives CDR1 LGHNT, CDR2 FRNRAP. The CDR3 length is 15 residues. CDR3: CASGFLQPGTDTQYF. The CDR3 region has the DNA TGTGCTAGTGGTTTCCTTCAGCCGGGCACAGATACGCAGTATTTT.

Concerning this clonotype: Given a much more abundant clone one base away, this may be a read error. This sequence joins TRBV13 and TRBJ1-2; TRBD1 matches at 12 bases. The V segment lost 1 base and the J segment 4 bases; nucleotides outside the gene matches: 4. CDR3 length: 16 amino acids. Germline V lookup: CDR1 PRHDT, CDR2 FYEKMQ (reference sequence). CDR3 sequence reads: CASSLEGQGAIYGYTF. CDR3 coding DNA: TGTGCCAGCAGCTTAGAGGGACAGGGGGCTATCTATGGCTACACCTTC. The full variable domain, completed using reference TRBV13 and TRBJ1-2, is AAGVIQSPRHLIKEKRETATLKCYPIPRHDTVYWYQQGPGQDPQFLISFYEKMQSDKGSIPDRFSAQQFSDYHSELNMSSLELGDSALYFCASSLEGQGAIYGYTFGSGTRLTVV.

To note about this clonotype: Mismatch with germline at one junction end may stem from a read error. The CDR3 nucleotides read TGTCCCAGCGGTCCGGACGGGAGCACCGGGGAGCTGTTTTTT. Its translation is CPSGPDGSTGELFF. This rearrangement joins TRBV4-2 to TRBJ2-2, with D perhaps TRBD2 (6 bases). CDR3 length equals 14 residues. Germline loops: CDR1 LGHNA, CDR2 YNFKEQ.